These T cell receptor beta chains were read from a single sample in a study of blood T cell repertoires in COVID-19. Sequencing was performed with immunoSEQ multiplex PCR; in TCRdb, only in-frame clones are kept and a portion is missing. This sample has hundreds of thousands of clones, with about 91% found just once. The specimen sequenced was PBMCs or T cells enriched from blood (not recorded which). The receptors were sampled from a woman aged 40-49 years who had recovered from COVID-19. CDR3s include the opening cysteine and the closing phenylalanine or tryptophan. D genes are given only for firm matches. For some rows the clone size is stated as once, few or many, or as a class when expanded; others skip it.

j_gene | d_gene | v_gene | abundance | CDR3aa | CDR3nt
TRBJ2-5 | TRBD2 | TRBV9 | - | CASSVGGRERETQYF | TGTGCCAGCAGCGTAGGTGGGCGGGAGAGGGAGACCCAGTACTTC
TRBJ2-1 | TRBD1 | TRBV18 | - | CASSPRQGRYNEQFF | TGTGCCAGCTCACCCCGACAGGGAAGGTACAATGAGCAGTTCTTC
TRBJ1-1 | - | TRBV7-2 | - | CASSLLARVDTEAFF | TGTGCCAGCAGCTTATTGGCGCGGGTGGACACTGAAGCTTTCTTT
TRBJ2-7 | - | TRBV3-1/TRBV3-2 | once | CASSQVPWGGRYEQYF | TGTGCCAGCAGCCAAGTGCCGTGGGGGGGCCGTTACGAGCAGTACTTC
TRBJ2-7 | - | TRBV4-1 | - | CASSQDGDFGEQYF | TGCGCCAGCAGCCAAGATGGGGACTTCGGCGAGCAGTACTTC
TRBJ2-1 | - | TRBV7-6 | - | CASSSTPRGVHEQFF | TGTGCCAGCAGCTCGACACCCAGGGGAGTCCATGAGCAGTTCTTC
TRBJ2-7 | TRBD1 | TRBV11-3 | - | CASSSTGQGHEQYF | TGTGCCAGCAGCTCGACGGGACAGGGACACGAGCAGTACTTC
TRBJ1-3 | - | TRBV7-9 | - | CASSLSNSGNTIYF | TGTGCCAGCAGCTTATCTAACTCTGGAAACACCATATATTTT
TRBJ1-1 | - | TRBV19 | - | CASSIASGEAFF | TGTGCCAGTAGTATCGCCTCAGGAGAAGCTTTCTTT
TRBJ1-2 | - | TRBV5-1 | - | CASSLGDNGVYGYTF | TGCGCCAGCAGTTTGGGGGACAATGGAGTCTATGGCTACACCTTC
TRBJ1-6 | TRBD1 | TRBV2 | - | CANRAPTGSGSPLHF | TGTGCCAACCGAGCACCGACAGGGTCAGGTTCACCCCTCCACTTT
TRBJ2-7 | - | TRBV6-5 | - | CASSYEQGHYAYEQYF | TGTGCCAGCAGTTACGAACAAGGACATTACGCCTACGAGCAGTACTTC
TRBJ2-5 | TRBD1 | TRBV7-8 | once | CASSWDSGMGETQYF | TGTGCCAGCAGCTGGGACAGTGGGATGGGGGAGACCCAGTACTTC
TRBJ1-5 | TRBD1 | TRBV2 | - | CASSGQGGSNQPQHF | TGTGCCAGCAGTGGACAGGGCGGTAGCAATCAGCCCCAGCATTTT
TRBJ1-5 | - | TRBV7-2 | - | CASSSGAREGQPQHF | TGTGCCAGCAGCTCGGGGGCCCGGGAGGGTCAGCCCCAGCATTTT
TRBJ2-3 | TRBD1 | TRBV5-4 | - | CASSSQGARDTQYF | TGTGCCAGCAGCTCACAGGGGGCTAGAGATACGCAGTATTTT
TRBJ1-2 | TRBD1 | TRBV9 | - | CASSVTGTDYGYTF | TGTGCCAGCAGCGTAACTGGGACAGACTATGGCTACACCTTC
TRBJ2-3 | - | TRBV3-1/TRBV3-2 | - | CASSQDWASTDTQYF | TGTGCCAGCAGCCAAGATTGGGCCTCCACAGATACGCAGTATTTT
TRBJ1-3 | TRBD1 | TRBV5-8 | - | CASSIGGQGISGNTIYF | TGTGCCAGCAGCATTGGGGGACAGGGCATCTCTGGAAACACCATATATTTT
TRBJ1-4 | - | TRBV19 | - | CASSIGQATNEKLFF | TGTGCCAGTAGTATAGGACAGGCAACTAATGAAAAACTGTTTTTT
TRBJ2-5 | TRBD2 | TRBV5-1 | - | CASSLGLAVQETQYF | TGCGCCAGCAGCTTGGGGCTAGCGGTCCAAGAGACCCAGTACTTC
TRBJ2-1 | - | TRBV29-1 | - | CSVEERNEQFF | TGCAGCGTTGAAGAGAGGAATGAGCAGTTCTTC
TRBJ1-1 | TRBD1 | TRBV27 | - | CASSSGDSNTEAFF | TGTGCCAGCAGCTCCGGGGACAGTAACACTGAAGCTTTCTTT
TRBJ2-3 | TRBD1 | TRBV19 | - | CASSAPGQGATDTQYF | TGTGCCAGTAGTGCCCCGGGACAGGGGGCCACAGATACGCAGTATTTT
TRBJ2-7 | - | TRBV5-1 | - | CASSPWALSYEQYF | TGCGCCAGCAGCCCCTGGGCCCTCTCCTACGAGCAGTACTTC
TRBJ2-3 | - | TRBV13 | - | CASSIRVTDTQYF | TGTGCCAGCAGCATCAGGGTAACAGATACGCAGTATTTT
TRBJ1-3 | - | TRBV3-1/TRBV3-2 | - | CASSQSGAGNTIYF | TGTGCCAGCAGCCAGTCGGGGGCTGGAAACACCATATATTTT
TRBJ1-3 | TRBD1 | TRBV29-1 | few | CSVGQGSTGNTIYF | TGCAGCGTGGGACAGGGTTCTACCGGAAACACCATATATTTT
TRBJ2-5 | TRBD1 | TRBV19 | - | CASSIWDRGETQYF | TGTGCCAGTAGTATATGGGACAGGGGTGAGACCCAGTACTTC
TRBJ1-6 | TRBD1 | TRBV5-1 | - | CASRGQGNSPLHF | TGCGCCAGCAGGGGACAGGGGAATTCACCCCTCCACTTT
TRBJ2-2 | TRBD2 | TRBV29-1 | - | CSVESAGGPNTGELFF | TGCAGCGTTGAATCGGCGGGGGGGCCGAACACCGGGGAGCTGTTTTTT
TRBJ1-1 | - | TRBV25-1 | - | CASSAGGRATEAFF | TGTGCCAGCAGTGCGGGCGGCAGGGCCACTGAAGCTTTCTTT
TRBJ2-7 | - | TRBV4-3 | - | CASSQDDRPGEQYF | TGCGCCAGCAGCCAAGATGACAGGCCGGGCGAGCAGTACTTC
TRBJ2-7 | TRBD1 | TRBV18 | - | CASSPSGQAYEQYF | TGTGCCAGCTCACCGTCGGGACAGGCCTACGAGCAGTACTTC
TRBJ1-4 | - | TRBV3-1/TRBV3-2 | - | CASSQDGGATNEKLFF | TGTGCCAGCAGCCAAGATGGGGGGGCAACTAATGAAAAACTGTTTTTT
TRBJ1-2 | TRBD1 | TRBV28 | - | CASSDRGQGYTF | TGTGCCAGCAGTGACAGGGGGCAGGGCTACACCTTC
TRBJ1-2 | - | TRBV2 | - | CASSDRSAHSNYGYTF | TGTGCCAGCAGTGACAGGTCAGCCCATTCTAACTATGGCTACACCTTC
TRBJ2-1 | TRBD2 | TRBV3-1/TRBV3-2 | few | CASTRTSGVSSYNEQFF | TGTGCCAGCACTCGGACTAGCGGGGTTAGCTCCTACAATGAGCAGTTCTTC
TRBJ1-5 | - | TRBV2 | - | CASSALADQPQHF | TGTGCCAGCAGTGCTTTGGCAGATCAGCCCCAGCATTTT
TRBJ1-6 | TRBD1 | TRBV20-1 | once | CSASPDREGSPLHF | TGCAGTGCTAGTCCAGACAGGGAAGGTTCACCCCTCCACTTT
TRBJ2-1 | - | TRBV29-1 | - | CSVESQRGGSTYNEQFF | TGCAGCGTTGAAAGTCAAAGAGGCGGGTCTACCTACAATGAGCAGTTCTTC
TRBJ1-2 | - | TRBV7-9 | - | CASSLPPYDVDYGYTF | TGTGCCAGCAGCTTACCGCCCTACGATGTCGACTATGGCTACACCTTC
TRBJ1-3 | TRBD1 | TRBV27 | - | CASSFKDRDTGNTIYF | TGTGCCAGCAGTTTCAAGGACAGGGACACTGGAAACACCATATATTTT
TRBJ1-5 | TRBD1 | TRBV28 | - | CASREVQGGSKPQHF | TGTGCCAGCAGAGAGGTACAGGGGGGAAGTAAGCCCCAGCATTTT
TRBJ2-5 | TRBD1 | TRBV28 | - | CASSTDRGQETQYF | TGTGCCAGCAGCACGGACAGGGGGCAAGAGACCCAGTACTTC
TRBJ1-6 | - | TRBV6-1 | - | CASSESGIDIYNSPLHF | TGTGCCAGCAGTGAATCAGGGATTGATATCTATAATTCACCCCTCCACTTT
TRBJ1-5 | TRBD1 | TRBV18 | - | CASSPGDRGQQPQHF | TGTGCCAGCTCACCAGGGGACAGGGGGCAGCAGCCCCAGCATTTT
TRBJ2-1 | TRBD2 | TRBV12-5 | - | CASGGLAGLNNEQFF | TGTGCTAGTGGAGGACTAGCGGGATTAAACAATGAGCAGTTCTTC
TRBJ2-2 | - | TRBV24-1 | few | CATSYETAPSGELFF | TGTGCCACCAGTTACGAGACAGCTCCTTCCGGGGAGCTGTTTTTT